This section outlines one TCR beta chain sequence together with its context. Its matching antigen is unknown. This sample was included in a study of type 1 regulatory T cells. At the level of the study: An in vitro protocol generated T-allo10, a Tr1-enriched, alloantigen-specific CD4 T cell product. Study-wide results and caveats: Tr1 cells had a more restricted TCR repertoire than non-Tr1 cells.

TCRdb reprocessed the reads via MiXCR and lists one record per CDR3 protein. The sample yields fewer than 80,000 distinct CDR3 sequences, 20% seen once. Sequences were obtained from cultured type 1 regulatory T (Tr1) cells, either the whole culture or a sorted fraction (not recorded which). This clonotype was obtained from a human donor in good health.

The CDR3, as DNA: TGCGCCAGCAGCTTCCAGGGTTGGGAGAACACTGAAGCTTTCTTT. Translated: CASSFQGWENTEAFF. The chain employs TRBV5-1 and TRBJ1-1, with D tentatively TRBD1 (5 bases). The CDR3 is 15 residues long. V was cut by 2 bases and J by 1 base, with 12 bases left in between. The germline gives CDR1 SGHRS, CDR2 YFSETQ.